Described below is a single TCR beta chain sequence and its context. The investigators amplified TCR beta CDR3 regions from RNA transcripts. The HTBI set primed first-round TCR CDR3 RT-PCR. Each CDR3 protein is one row after TCRdb ran MiXCR on the multiplex PCR reads. The profile covers under 550,000 distinct CDR3 sequences, with roughly an eighth appearing a single time and 5% to 6% taken by the ten largest. These data come from a study of T cells in Graves' hyperthyroidism and ophthalmopathy. Study as a whole: Peripheral blood was secured at the point of initial diagnosis, before any treatment.

Germline CDR1 is DFQATT and CDR2 is SNEGSKA (reference sequence). Deletions cut 1 base from V and 4 bases from J, with 18 bases between. CDR3 length: 16 residues. Together with thyroid ultrasound, orbital computed tomography, serum thyroxine and TRAb, clinical symptoms were used for diagnoses. The chain recombines TRBV20-1 with TRBJ2-3; D is tentatively TRBD1 or TRBD2 (7 bases each). The TCR originated in a woman younger than 30 with Graves' hyperthyroidism. Sequenced input: blood. CDR3 in amino acids: CSARVWEGARSDTQYF. DNA for the CDR3: TGCAGTGCTAGAGTTTGGGAGGGGGCGCGCTCAGATACGCAGTATTTT.